The subject of this entry is one T cell receptor (beta chain). Its antigen is undetermined. The repertoire was sequenced with immunoSEQ multiplex PCR; TCRdb's copy has only in-frame clones and lacks some. The sample shows around 200,000 clones, over 90% of them seen only once. The data stem from a study of T cell responses to AZD1222 COVID-19 vaccine. General study findings and limits: Seropositive at baseline were only five or six AZD1222 recipients. There were mostly white British donors and more females than males, and clonal diversity was possibly underestimated. A reported finding is that nearly half of spike-specific TCRs target unmutated variant regions. A rise in Spike-specific TCR breadth and depth followed two AZD1222 doses.

Trimming removed 6 bases from V and 0 bases from J, with 9 bases in between. CDR3 length: 14 residues. Germline V gene data show CDR1 as SNHLY and CDR2 as FYNNEI. This chain joins TRBV2 and TRBJ2-1; maybe TRBD1 (6 bases). The sample in question was peripheral blood, obtained on day 0 of AZD1222 vaccination. This clonotype originated in an adult in good health. This chain's CDR3 is CASRWDISYNEQFF. The CDR3 coding sequence is TGTGCCAGCAGATGGGACATCTCCTACAATGAGCAGTTCTTC.